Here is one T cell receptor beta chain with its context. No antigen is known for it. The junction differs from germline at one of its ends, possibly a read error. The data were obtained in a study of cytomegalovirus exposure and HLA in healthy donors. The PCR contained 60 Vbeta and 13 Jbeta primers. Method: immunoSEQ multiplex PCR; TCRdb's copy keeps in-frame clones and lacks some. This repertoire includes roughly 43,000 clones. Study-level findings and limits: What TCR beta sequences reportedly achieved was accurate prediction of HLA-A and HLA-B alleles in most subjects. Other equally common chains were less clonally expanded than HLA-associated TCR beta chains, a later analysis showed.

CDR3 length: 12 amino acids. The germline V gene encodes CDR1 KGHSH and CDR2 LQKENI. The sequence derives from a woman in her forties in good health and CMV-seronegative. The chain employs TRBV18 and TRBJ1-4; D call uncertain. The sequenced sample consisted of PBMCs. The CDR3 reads CASSPQDLPAIF. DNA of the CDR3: TGTGCCAGCTCACCGCAGGACTTACCCGCGATATTT.